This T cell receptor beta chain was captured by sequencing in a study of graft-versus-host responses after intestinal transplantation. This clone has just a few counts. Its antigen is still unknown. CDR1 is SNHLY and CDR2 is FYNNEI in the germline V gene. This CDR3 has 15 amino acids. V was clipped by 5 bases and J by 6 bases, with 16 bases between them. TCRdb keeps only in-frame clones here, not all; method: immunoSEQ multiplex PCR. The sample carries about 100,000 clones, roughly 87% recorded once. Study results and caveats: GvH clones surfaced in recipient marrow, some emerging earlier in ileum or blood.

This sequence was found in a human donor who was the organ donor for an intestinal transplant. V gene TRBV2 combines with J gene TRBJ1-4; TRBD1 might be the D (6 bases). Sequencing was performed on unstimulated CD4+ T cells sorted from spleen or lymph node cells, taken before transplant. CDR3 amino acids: CASSLQGGSYEKLFF. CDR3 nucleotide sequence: TGTGCCAGCAGTTTACAGGGAGGATCCTATGAAAAACTGTTTTTT.